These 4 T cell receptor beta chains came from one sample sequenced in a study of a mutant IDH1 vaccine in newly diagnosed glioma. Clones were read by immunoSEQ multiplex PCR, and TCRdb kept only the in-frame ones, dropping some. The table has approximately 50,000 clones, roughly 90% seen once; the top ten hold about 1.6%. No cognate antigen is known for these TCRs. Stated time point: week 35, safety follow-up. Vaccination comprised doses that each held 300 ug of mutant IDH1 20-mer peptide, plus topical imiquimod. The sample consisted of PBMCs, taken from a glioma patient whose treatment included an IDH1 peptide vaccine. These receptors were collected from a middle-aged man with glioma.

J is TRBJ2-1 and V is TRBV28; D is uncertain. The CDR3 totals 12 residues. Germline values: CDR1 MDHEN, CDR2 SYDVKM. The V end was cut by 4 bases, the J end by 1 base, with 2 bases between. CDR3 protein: CASSWSYNEQFF. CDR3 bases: TGTGCCAGCAGTTGGTCCTACAATGAGCAGTTCTTC.

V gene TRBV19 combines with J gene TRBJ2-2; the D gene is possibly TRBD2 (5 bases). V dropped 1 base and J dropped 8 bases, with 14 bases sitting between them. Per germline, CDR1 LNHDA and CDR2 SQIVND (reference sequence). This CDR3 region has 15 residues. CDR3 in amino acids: CASSIGLARTGELFF. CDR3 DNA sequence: TGTGCCAGTAGTATAGGGCTAGCCAGAACAGGGGAGCTGTTTTTT.

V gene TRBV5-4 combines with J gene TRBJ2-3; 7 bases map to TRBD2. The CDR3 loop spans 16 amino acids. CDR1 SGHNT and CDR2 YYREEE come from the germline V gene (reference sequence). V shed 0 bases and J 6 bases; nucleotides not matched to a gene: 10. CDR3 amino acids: CASSLGTSALSDTQYF. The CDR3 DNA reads TGTGCCAGCAGCTTGGGGACTAGTGCTCTTTCGGATACGCAGTATTTT.

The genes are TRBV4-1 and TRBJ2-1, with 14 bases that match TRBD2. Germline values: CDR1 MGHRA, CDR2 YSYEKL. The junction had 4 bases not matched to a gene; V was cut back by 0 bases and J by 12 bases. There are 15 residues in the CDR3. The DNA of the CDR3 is TGCGCCAGCAGCCAAGAGGGACTAGCGGGAGAGGGGCAGTTCTTC. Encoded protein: CASSQEGLAGEGQFF.